This TCR beta chain originates from a study of blood T cell repertoires in COVID-19. Per the original methods: Amplification of reference gene primers provided the estimated nucleated cell counts. Method: immunoSEQ multiplex PCR; TCRdb's copy keeps in-frame clones and lacks some. The DNA gave D and trimming, while V, J and clone size come from that table. In the table there are approximately 240,000 clones, more than 80% of which are singletons. Patients from Seattle were sampled longitudinally, starting during active infection. CDR1 is KGHSH and CDR2 is LQKENI in the germline V gene. The CDR3 sequence is 16 residues long. V lost 3 bases and J lost 1, with 14 bases in between.

This sequence joins TRBV18 and TRBJ2-3, with a weak D call TRBD2 (6 bases). The sequenced sample was peripheral blood. This clonotype was obtained from a young woman with COVID-19, enrolled during active disease. CDR3 protein: CASSPPSDSGTDTQYF. The CDR3 DNA follows: TGTGCCAGCTCACCTCCTAGCGATAGCGGCACAGATACGCAGTATTTT.